This T cell receptor (beta chain) was recorded in a study of blood T cell repertoires in COVID-19. Sequencing used immunoSEQ multiplex PCR; TCRdb keeps in-frame clones, though not all of them. The sample includes some 100,000 clones, around nine tenths of them seen just once. The length of the CDR3 is 14 residues. V was shortened by 3 bases and J by 6 bases, with 11 bases between the two germline ends. In germline, CDR1 is LGHNA, CDR2 YSLEER. The material sequenced was peripheral blood. This sequence was found in a human donor in a cohort sampled during active COVID-19. The V gene is TRBV4-3, the J gene TRBJ2-2, with unresolved D. As DNA, the CDR3 is TGCGCCAGCAGCCACGCCCCCGGGTCCGGGGAGCTGTTTTTT. It yields the protein CASSHAPGSGELFF.